The clone carrying this T cell receptor beta chain was counted only a few times. Alongside a J-beta primer mix, a sample-barcoded 5' primer served in a second PCR lasting roughly 7 to 11 cycles. The authors tagged each cDNA molecule using a template-switch adaptor with 12 random nucleotides. TCRdb re-called the 5' RACE reads through MiXCR, storing one row per CDR3 protein. The repertoire holds around 670,000 distinct CDR3 sequences, with about 30% as singletons. The entry originates in a study of blood T cells in healthy people across ages. Study as a whole: About one barcoded beta molecule was captured per two T cells (by template switching).

The V and J ends lost 4 bases and 3 bases respectively, with 6 bases between them. Germline values: CDR1 GTSNPN, CDR2 SVGIG (reference sequence). This CDR3 has 11 residues. Ranging in age from about 6 to 90, the donors were healthy Caucasian individuals from Russia. The chain combines TRBV30 with TRBJ2-5, with a weak D call TRBD1 (5 bases). The TCR sequence derives from a woman over 75 in good health. Sequenced material: blood. The DNA of the CDR3 is TGTGCCTGGACAGGGAAAGAGACCCAGTACTTC. Translating it yields CAWTGKETQYF.